This T cell receptor (beta chain) originates from a study of identical twins. As concerns this clonotype: Sequence at one end of the junction differs from germline and may be a read error.

TCRdb analysed the 5' RACE reads with MiXCR anew, one entry per CDR3 protein. The data contain fewer than 900,000 distinct CDR3 sequences, around 21% of them singletons. These data also featured in a second study, about T cells expressing NK-cell markers.

Sequencing used PBMCs. The receptor was derived from a woman under 30 in good health.

CDR3 residues: CTSSQFEGSGGNTIYF. CDR3 DNA sequence: TGCACCAGCAGCCAATTTGAGGGGAGCGGCGGAAACACCATATATTTT. This chain joins TRBV4-1 and TRBJ1-3, with a weak D call TRBD1 (5 bases). This CDR3 has 16 residues. Germline lookup yields CDR1 MGHRA and CDR2 YSYEKL.